This entry is about one T cell receptor (beta chain). V was shortened by 1 base and J by 2 bases, with 10 bases between the two germline ends. CDR1 and CDR2 from the germline V gene are MGHRA and YSYEKL. The CDR3 is 15 amino acids. Here immunoSEQ multiplex PCR was the method, and the copy in TCRdb shows in-frame clones only, minus some. The sample lists roughly 100,000 clones, 67% seen once, with about 24% in the top ten. This entry is derived from a study of shared clonotypes between healthy human individuals. This TCR was sampled from a woman between 25 and 40 years old in good health. The J gene is TRBJ2-3, the V gene TRBV4-1, with D possibly TRBD2 on 5 matching bases. Sequences were obtained from memory CD8+ T cells sorted from blood. The subset was: CD45RO+ cells pooled with CCR7-negative TemRA cells. CDR3 nucleotide sequence: TGCGCCAGCAGCCAAGTTCAGCGGTACACAGATACGCAGTATTTT. This gives the protein CASSQVQRYTDTQYF.